Below are 16 T cell receptor beta chains sequenced from a single sample in a study of T-cell memory formation after mild COVID-19. One entry per CDR3 protein results from TCRdb running MiXCR on the 5' RACE reads. This repertoire shows some 330,000 distinct CDR3 sequences, 21% found once; its top ten account for around 13%. Sequencing was carried out using PBMCs or a T cell subset sorted from them (not recorded which). Receptor source: an adult woman who had mild COVID-19 (a few samples of this study predate the infection). Cell type and time point are not known.

This clonotype has only a few counts. This chain links TRBV6-1 with TRBJ1-4; D uncertain. CDR3 size: 14 residues. With 3 bases removed from V and 4 bases from J, the gap between germline ends came to 9 bases. Germline loops: CDR1 MNHNS, CDR2 SASEGT. The CDR3, as DNA: TGTGCCAGCAGTGATCTGGACCGTAATGAAAAACTGTTTTTT. It codes for CASSDLDRNEKLFF.

This clonotype showed up just a few times. The chain couples TRBV30 to TRBJ1-2; D call uncertain. The CDR3 contains 13 residues. V was pared by 3 bases and J by 2 bases, with 10 bases between. Germline lookup yields CDR1 GTSNPN and CDR2 SVGIG (reference sequence). For the CDR3, the DNA is TGTGCCTGGAGCAAGGACGAGAACTATGGCTACACCTTC. Translating gives CAWSKDENYGYTF.

V and J are TRBV7-9 and TRBJ1-2; unclear D gene. Germline CDR1 is SEHNR and CDR2 is FQNEAQ (reference sequence). V lost 0 bases and J lost 3, with 8 bases in between. CDR3 length: 14 residues. CDR3 region: CASSLAAHDYGYTF. In nucleotides, the CDR3 is TGTGCCAGCAGCTTAGCGGCACATGACTATGGCTACACCTTC. Full variable domain (remainder filled in from reference TRBV7-9 and TRBJ1-2): DTGVSQNPRHKITKRGQNVTFRCDPISEHNRLYWYRQTLGQGPEFLTYFQNEAQLEKSRLLSDRFSAERPKGSFSTLEIQRTEQGDSAMYLCASSLAAHDYGYTFGSGTRLTVV.

DNA of the CDR3: TGTGCCAGCAGCTTAGCCCACGATGACAGTGGGTACGAGCAGTACTTC. Protein: CASSLAHDDSGYEQYF. V and J are TRBV7-8 and TRBJ2-7; D might be TRBD1 (5 bases). Germline CDR1 reads SGHVS; CDR2 reads FQNEAQ. V lost 0 bases, J lost 4 bases, and 16 bases lay in between. The CDR3 totals 16 residues. Full variable domain (missing parts from reference TRBV7-8 and TRBJ2-7): GAGVSQSPRYKVAKRGQDVALRCDPISGHVSLFWYQQALGQGPEFLTYFQNEAQLDKSGLPSDRFFAERPEGSVSTLKIQRTQQEDSAVYLCASSLAHDDSGYEQYFGPGTRLTVT.

There are many counts of this clonotype. The J gene is TRBJ1-2, the V gene TRBV7-3, with TRBD1 identical over 7 bases. CDR3 length equals 16 residues. V trimming: 0 bases; J trimming: 2 bases; junction bases outside the gene matches: 6. CDR1 and CDR2 from the germline V gene are SGHTA and FQGTGA. The CDR3 protein is CASSLTKGQRNYGYTF. The CDR3 DNA follows: TGTGCCAGCAGCTTAACGAAGGGACAGAGAAACTATGGCTACACCTTC. Full variable domain (rest looked up from reference TRBV7-3 and TRBJ1-2): GAGVSQTPSNKVTEKGKYVELRCDPISGHTALYWYRQSLGQGPEFLIYFQGTGAADDSGLPNDRFFAVRPEGSVSTLKIQRTERGDSAVYLCASSLTKGQRNYGYTFGSGTRLTVV.

This clonotype turned up a few times. The V and J genes are TRBV7-9 and TRBJ1-2; TRBD1 might be the D (5 bases). The CDR3 runs to 16 residues. Trimming took off 7 bases at V and 4 bases at J, with 22 bases between the two ends. The V gene's germline CDR1 is SEHNR and CDR2 FQNEAQ (reference sequence). CDR3 sequence reads: CASIPTGGEGLYGYTF. In nucleotides, the CDR3 is TGTGCCAGCATCCCTACCGGAGGGGAGGGCCTCTATGGCTACACCTTC.

This clonotype was seen more than once but under ten times. The chain recombines TRBV12-3 or TRBV12-4 with TRBJ1-4, with TRBD1 matching 7 bases. The CDR3 loop spans 16 amino acids. With V trimmed by 0 bases and J by 4 bases, 5 bases remained unmatched. CDR3 in amino acids: CASSLAQGVGNEKLFF. CDR3 coding DNA: TGTGCCAGCAGTTTAGCCCAGGGGGTCGGTAATGAAAAACTGTTTTTT.

In DNA form, the CDR3 reads TGTGCCAGCAGGCCACAGGGGATTGGGAATGGCTACACCTTC. Its protein product is CASRPQGIGNGYTF. The chain joins TRBV12-3 or TRBV12-4 to TRBJ1-2; TRBD1 matches 7 bases. V gave up 6 bases and J gave up 6 bases; unmatched junction bases: 10. This CDR3 is built from 14 residues.

This rearrangement joins TRBV2 to TRBJ1-1; D is unclear. Germline CDR1 and CDR2: SNHLY and FYNNEI. The CDR3 runs 13 residues. V was trimmed by 3 bases and J by 2 bases, leaving 7 bases between them. CDR3 residues: CASSDLFNTEAFF. DNA for the CDR3: TGTGCCAGCAGTGATCTCTTCAACACTGAAGCTTTCTTT.

This clonotype showed up just a few times. This chain links TRBV6-5 with TRBJ2-5; 8 bases are a match to TRBD2. CDR1 and CDR2 (germline): MNHEY, SVGAGI. V lost 10 bases to trimming and J lost 0 bases; unmatched junction nucleotides: 10. This CDR3 spans 15 amino acids. The CDR3 DNA sequence: TGTGCCACCCGCGGGGTAGCGGGGTACCAAGAGACCCAGTACTTC. It yields the protein CATRGVAGYQETQYF.

The chain joins TRBV7-9 to TRBJ2-3; a weak D match, TRBD2 (6 bases). The germline CDR1 and CDR2 sequences are SEHNR and FQNEAQ (reference sequence). This CDR3 is 13 amino acids long. V was shortened by 4 bases and J by 6 bases, with 11 bases between the two germline ends. For the CDR3, the DNA is TGTGCCAGCAGCTCGGCGAGCGGGGATACGCAGTATTTT. Residues: CASSSASGDTQYF.

This clonotype was seen only a few times. The rearrangement uses TRBV30 and TRBJ2-2, with TRBD1 matching 9 bases. V shed 5 bases and J 3 bases; nucleotides not matched to a gene: 4. CDR3 length: 14 residues. Germline loops: CDR1 GTSNPN, CDR2 SVGIG (reference sequence). As DNA, the CDR3 is TGTGCCTGGGGGGGACAGGGATACACCGGGGAGCTGTTTTTT. Encoded protein: CAWGGQGYTGELFF.

This clonotype turned up a few times. The chain links TRBV6-5 to TRBJ1-1, with TRBD1 matching over 7 bases. Per the germline V gene, CDR1 is MNHEY and CDR2 is SVGAGI. J gave up 5 bases and V 5 bases, and 5 bases lay outside the gene matches. The CDR3 sequence is 13 residues long. CDR3 in amino acids: CASSANRGTEAFF. CDR3 nucleotide sequence: TGTGCCAGCAGTGCGAACAGGGGTACTGAAGCTTTCTTT.

This clonotype was seen ten or more times. The chain combines TRBV7-9 with TRBJ2-1, with D unclear. This CDR3 contains 12 residues. Trimming took off 5 bases at V and 6 bases at J, with 8 bases between the two ends. Germline CDR1 is SEHNR and CDR2 is FQNEAQ (reference sequence). CDR3 DNA: TGTGCCAGCAGCCCCGTTGGCAATGAGCAGTTCTTC. It codes for CASSPVGNEQFF.

This clonotype has more than one count but fewer than ten. V is TRBV4-2 and J is TRBJ2-1; 8 nucleotides match TRBD2. The CDR3 totals 16 residues. The germline CDR1 and CDR2 sequences are LGHNA and YNFKEQ. The J segment lost 3 bases and the V segment lost 1 base, leaving 5 bases of the junction unmatched. CDR3 in DNA: TGTGCCAGCAGCCAAGCGCTTCGGGGGGGCTACAATGAGCAGTTCTTC. Its translation is CASSQALRGGYNEQFF.

This clonotype was found a few times. The CDR3: CASRIRTDNEQFF. CDR3 DNA sequence: TGTGCCAGCAGAATCCGGACAGACAATGAGCAGTTCTTC. The chain has TRBV12-3 or TRBV12-4 and TRBJ2-1; D is perhaps TRBD1 (6 bases). V dropped 6 bases and J dropped 5 bases, with 11 bases sitting between them. The CDR3 extends over 13 amino acids.